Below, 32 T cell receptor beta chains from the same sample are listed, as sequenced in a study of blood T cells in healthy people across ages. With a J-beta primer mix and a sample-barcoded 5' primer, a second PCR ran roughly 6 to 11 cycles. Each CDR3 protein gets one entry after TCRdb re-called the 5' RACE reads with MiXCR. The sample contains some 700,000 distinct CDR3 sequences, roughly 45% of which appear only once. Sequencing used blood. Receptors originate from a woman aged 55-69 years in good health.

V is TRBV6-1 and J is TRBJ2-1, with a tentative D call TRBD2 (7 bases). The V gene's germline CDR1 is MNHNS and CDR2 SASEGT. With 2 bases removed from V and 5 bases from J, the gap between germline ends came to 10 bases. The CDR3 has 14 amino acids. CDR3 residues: CASSESGGNNEQFF. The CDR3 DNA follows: TGTGCCAGCAGTGAATCGGGGGGCAACAATGAGCAGTTCTTC.

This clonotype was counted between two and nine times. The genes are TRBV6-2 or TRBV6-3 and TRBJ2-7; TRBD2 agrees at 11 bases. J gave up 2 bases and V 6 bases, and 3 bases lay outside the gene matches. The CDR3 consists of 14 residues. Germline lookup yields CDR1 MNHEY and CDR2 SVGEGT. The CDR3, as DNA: TGTGCCAGCAGCCGTAGCGGGGGGGCCTACGAGCAGTACTTC. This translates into CASSRSGGAYEQYF.

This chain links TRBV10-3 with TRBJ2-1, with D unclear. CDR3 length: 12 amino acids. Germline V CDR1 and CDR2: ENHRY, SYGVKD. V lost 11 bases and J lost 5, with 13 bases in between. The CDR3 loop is CAGSIGNNEQFF. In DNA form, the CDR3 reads TGTGCCGGGTCCATCGGTAACAATGAGCAGTTCTTC.

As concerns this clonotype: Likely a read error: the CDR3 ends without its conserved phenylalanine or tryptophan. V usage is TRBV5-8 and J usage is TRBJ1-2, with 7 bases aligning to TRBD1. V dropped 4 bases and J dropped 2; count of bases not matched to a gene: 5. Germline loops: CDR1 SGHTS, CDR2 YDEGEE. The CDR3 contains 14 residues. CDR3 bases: TGTGCCAGCAGCCCTGGGACAGACAACTATGGCTACACCCTC. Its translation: CASSPGTDNYGYTL.

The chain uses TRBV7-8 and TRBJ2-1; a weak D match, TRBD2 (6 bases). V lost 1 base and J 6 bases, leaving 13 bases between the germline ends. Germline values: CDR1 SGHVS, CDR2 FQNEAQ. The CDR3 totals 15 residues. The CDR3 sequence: CASSLGGGQFNEQFF. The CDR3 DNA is TGTGCCAGCAGCTTAGGGGGAGGTCAGTTCAATGAGCAGTTCTTC.

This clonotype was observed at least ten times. The CDR3 reads CASSLMGSGHNEQFF. The CDR3 DNA is TGTGCCAGCAGCCTTATGGGGAGTGGGCACAATGAGCAGTTCTTC. V and J are TRBV12-3 or TRBV12-4 and TRBJ2-1; D might be TRBD2 (5 bases). This CDR3 region has 15 residues. Trimming took 6 bases from V and 5 from J, leaving 17 bases between them.

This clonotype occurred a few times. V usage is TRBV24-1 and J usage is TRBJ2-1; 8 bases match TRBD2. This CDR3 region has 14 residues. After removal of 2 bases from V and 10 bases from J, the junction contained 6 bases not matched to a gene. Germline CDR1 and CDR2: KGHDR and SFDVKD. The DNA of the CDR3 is TGTGCCACCAGTGATTCTCTTAGCGGGGTGGAGCAGTTCTTC. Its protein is CATSDSLSGVEQFF.

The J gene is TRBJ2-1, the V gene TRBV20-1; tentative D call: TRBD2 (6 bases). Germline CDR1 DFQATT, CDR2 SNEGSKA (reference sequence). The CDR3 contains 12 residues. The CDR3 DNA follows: TGCACCTGCGGGGAGTCGGGTCTTGAGCAGTTCTTC. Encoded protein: CTCGESGLEQFF.

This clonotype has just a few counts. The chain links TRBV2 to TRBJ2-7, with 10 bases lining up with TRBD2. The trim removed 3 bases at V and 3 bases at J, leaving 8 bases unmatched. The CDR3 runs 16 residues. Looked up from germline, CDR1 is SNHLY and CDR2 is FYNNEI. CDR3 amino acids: CASSEVFLAGDYEQYF. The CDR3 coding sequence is TGTGCCAGCAGTGAGGTCTTCCTAGCGGGAGACTACGAGCAGTACTTC.

CDR3 sequence: CASSLPRRFSSYNEQFF. In DNA, the CDR3 is TGTGCCAGCAGCTTACCCAGACGCTTTAGCTCCTACAATGAGCAGTTCTTC. The chain carries TRBV7-2 and TRBJ2-1; D is unclear. Deletions cut 2 bases from V and 0 bases from J, with 14 bases between. Germline lookup yields CDR1 SGHTA and CDR2 FQGNSA. CDR3 length: 17 amino acids. The full variable domain, completed using reference TRBV7-2 and TRBJ2-1, is GAGVSQSPSNKVTEKGKDVELRCDPISGHTALYWYRQSLGQGLEFLIYFQGNSAPDKSGLPSDRFSAERTGGSVSTLTIQRTQQEDSAVYLCASSLPRRFSSYNEQFFGPGTRLTVL.

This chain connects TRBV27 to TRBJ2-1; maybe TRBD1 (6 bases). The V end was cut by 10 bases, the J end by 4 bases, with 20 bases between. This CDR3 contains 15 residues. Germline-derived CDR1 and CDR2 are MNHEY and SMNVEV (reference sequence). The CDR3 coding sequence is TGTGCCACCACCGTCACCGGGACAAGTTACAATGAGCAGTTCTTC. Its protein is CATTVTGTSYNEQFF.

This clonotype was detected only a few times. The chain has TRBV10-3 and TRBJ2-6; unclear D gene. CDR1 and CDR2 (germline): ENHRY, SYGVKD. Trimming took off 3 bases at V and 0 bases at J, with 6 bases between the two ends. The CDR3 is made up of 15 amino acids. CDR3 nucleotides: TGTGCCATCAGTGATTCGAGCTCTGGGGCCAACGTCCTGACTTTC. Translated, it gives CAISDSSSGANVLTF.

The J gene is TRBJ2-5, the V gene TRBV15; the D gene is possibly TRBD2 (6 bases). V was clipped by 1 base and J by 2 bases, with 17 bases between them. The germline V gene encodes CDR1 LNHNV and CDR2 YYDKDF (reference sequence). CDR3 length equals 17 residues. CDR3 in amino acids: CATSRVVVRGWQETQYF. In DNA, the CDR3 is TGTGCCACCAGCAGAGTCGTAGTACGGGGGTGGCAAGAGACCCAGTACTTC.

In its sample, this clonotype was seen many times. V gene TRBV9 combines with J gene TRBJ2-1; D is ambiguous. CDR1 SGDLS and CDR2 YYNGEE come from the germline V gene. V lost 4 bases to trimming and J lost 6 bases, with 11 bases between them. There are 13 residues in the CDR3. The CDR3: CASSPGPINEQFF. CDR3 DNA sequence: TGTGCCAGCAGCCCCGGGCCCATCAATGAGCAGTTCTTC. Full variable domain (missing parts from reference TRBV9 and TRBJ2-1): DSGVTQTPKHLITATGQRVTLRCSPRSGDLSVYWYQQSLDQGLQFLIQYYNGEERAKGNILERFSAQQFPDLHSELNLSSLELGDSALYFCASSPGPINEQFFGPGTRLTVL.

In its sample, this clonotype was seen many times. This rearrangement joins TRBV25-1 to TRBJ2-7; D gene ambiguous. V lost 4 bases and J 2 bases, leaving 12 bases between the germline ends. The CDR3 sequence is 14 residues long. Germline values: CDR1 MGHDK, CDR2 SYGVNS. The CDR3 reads CASSARGRTYEQYF. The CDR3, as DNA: TGTGCCAGCAGTGCCCGCGGCAGAACCTACGAGCAGTACTTC.

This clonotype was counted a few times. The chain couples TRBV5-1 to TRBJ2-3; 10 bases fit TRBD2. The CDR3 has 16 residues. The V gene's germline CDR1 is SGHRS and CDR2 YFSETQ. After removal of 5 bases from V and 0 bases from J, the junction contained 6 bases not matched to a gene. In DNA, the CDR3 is TGCGCCAGCAGTATAGCGGGGGGCCCTAGCACAGATACGCAGTATTTT. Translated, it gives CASSIAGGPSTDTQYF.

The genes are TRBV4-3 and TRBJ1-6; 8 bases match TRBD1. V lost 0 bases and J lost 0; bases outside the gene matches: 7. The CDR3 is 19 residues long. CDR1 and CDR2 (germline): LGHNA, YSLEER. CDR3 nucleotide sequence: TGCGCCAGCAGCCAAGACCGACAGGGGACAAACTCCTATAATTCACCCCTCCACTTT. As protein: CASSQDRQGTNSYNSPLHF.

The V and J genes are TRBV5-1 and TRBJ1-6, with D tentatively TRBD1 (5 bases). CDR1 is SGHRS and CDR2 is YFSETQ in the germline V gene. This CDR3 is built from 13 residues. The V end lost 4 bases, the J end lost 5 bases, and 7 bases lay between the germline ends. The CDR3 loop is CASSRDDNSPLHF. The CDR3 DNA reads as TGCGCCAGCAGCCGGGACGATAATTCACCCCTCCACTTT.

CDR3 DNA sequence: TGTGCCAGCAGCTTATCGTGGGCTGGGACTGAAGCTTTCTTT. Its translation: CASSLSWAGTEAFF. V usage is TRBV7-3 and J usage is TRBJ1-1; D is ambiguous. The CDR3 totals 14 residues. Trimming removed 2 bases from V and 5 bases from J, with 12 bases in between. Germline V gene data show CDR1 as SGHTA and CDR2 as FQGTGA.

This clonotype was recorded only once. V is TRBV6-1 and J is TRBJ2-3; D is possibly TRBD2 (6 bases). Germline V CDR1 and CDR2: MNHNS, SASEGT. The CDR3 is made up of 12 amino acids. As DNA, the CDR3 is TGTGCGGGTAGCGGCGTCACAGATACGCAGTATTTT. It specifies CAGSGVTDTQYF.

The CDR3 coding sequence is TGTGCCAGCAGCCAAGATGGCGATATCTGGAACATTCAGTACTTC. It codes for CASSQDGDIWNIQYF. The V gene is TRBV4-2, the J gene TRBJ2-4; no reliable D call. The CDR3 runs to 15 residues. Per the germline V gene, CDR1 is LGHNA and CDR2 is YNFKEQ. V lost 0 bases to trimming and J lost 7 bases, with 13 bases between them.

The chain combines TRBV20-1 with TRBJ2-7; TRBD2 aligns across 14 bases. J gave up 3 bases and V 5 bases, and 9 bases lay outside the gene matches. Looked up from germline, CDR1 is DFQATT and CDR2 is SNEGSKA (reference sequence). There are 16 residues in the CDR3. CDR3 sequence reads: CSASGTSGSSIYEQYF. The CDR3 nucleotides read TGCAGTGCTTCCGGGACTAGCGGGAGTAGTATCTACGAGCAGTACTTC.

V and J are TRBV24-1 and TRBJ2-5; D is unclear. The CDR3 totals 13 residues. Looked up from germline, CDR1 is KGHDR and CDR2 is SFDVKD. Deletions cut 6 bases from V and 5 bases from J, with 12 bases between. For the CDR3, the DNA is TGTGCCACCAGTCGTCTCGGCATCGAGACCCAGTACTTC. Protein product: CATSRLGIETQYF.

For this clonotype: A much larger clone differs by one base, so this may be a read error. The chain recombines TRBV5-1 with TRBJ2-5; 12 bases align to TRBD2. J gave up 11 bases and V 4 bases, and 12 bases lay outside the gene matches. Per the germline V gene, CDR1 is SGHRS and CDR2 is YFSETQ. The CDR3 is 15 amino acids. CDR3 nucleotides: TGCGCCAGCAGCGCAGCTAGCGGGAGGGGCAATGAGCAGTACTTC. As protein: CASSAASGRGNEQYF. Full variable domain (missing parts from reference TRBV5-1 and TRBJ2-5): KAGVTQTPRYLIKTRGQQVTLSCSPISGHRSVSWYQQTPGQGLQFLFEYFSETQRNKGNFPGRFSGRQFSNSRSEMNVSTLELGDSALYLCASSAASGRGNEQYFGPGTRLLVL.

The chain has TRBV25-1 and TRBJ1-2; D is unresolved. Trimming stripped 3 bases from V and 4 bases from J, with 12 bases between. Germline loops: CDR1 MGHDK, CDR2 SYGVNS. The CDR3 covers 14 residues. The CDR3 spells CASSEPTVTYGYTF. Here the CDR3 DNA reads TGTGCCAGCAGTGAGCCTACGGTTACCTATGGCTACACCTTC.

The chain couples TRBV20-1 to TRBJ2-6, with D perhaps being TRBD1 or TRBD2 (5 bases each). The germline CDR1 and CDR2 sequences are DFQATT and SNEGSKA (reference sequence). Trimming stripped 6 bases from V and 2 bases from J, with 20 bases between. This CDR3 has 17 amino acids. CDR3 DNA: TGCAGTGCATCCAGCGGCGGTTCCAGGGCTGGGGCCAACGTCCTGACTTTC. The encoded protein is CSASSGGSRAGANVLTF.

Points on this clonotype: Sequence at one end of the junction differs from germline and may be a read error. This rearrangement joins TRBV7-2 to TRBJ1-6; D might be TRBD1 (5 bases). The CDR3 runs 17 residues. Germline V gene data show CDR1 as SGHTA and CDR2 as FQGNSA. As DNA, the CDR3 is TGTGCCAGCGGCTTAGTCGGGACGGTGAATTCTAATTCACCCCTCCACTTT. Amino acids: CASGLVGTVNSNSPLHF. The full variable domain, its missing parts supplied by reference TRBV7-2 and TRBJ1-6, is GAGVSQSPSNKVTEKGKDVELRCDPISGHTALYWYRQSLGQGLEFLIYFQGNSAPDKSGLPSDRFSAERTGGSVSTLTIQRTQQEDSAVYLCASGLVGTVNSNSPLHFGNGTRLTVT.

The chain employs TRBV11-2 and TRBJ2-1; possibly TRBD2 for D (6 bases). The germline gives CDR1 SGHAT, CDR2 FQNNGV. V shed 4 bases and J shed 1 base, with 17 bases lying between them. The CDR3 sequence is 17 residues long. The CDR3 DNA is TGTGCCAGCAGCTCCCCTATTGGGGGGAAGTCCTACAATGAGCAGTTCTTC. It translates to CASSSPIGGKSYNEQFF.

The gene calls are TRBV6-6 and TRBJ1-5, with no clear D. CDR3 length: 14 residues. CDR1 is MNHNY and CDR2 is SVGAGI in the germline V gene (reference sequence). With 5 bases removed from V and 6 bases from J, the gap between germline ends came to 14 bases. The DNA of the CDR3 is TGTGCCAGCAGTCCAACGACCCCGTCTCAGCCCCAGCATTTT. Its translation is CASSPTTPSQPQHF.

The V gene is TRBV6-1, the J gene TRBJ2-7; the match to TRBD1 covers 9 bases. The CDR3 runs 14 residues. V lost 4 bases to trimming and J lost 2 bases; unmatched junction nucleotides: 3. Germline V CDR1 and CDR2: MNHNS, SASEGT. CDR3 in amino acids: CASSGQGVPYEQYF. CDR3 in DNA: TGTGCCAGCAGTGGACAGGGGGTCCCCTACGAGCAGTACTTC.

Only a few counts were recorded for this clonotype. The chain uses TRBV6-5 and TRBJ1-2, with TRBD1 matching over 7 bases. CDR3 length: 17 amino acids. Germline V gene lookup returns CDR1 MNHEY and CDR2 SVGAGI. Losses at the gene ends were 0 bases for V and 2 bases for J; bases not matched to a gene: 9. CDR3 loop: CASSYSGTDNNNYGYTF. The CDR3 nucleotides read TGTGCCAGCAGTTACTCAGGGACAGACAATAACAACTATGGCTACACCTTC.

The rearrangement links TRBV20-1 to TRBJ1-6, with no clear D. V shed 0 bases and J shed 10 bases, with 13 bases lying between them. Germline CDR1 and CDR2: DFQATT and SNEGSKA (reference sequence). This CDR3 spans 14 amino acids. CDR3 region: CSAREGSARSPLHF. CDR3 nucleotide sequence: TGCAGTGCTAGAGAGGGGTCGGCTCGGTCACCCCTCCACTTT.